A selection of T cell receptor beta chains follows, all from one sample in a study of PD-L1 blockade in urothelial cancer. This table comes from immunoSEQ multiplex PCR, and its TCRdb copy is limited to in-frame clones, with some not included. Here the sample spans more than 90,000 clones, more than 75% being singletons. The sample here was PBMCs, taken around atezolizumab (anti-PD-L1) treatment. All receptors derive from a man aged 55 to 70 with urothelial cancer. CDR3s include the opening cysteine and the closing phenylalanine or tryptophan. The order of the fields is V gene, D gene, J gene, clone size, CDR3 length, CDR3 DNA, CDR3 protein. The D gene is left open where the match is weak. Clone size is not always given. Where it is, it says once, few, many or a class for expanded clones.

TRBV10-1	TRBD2	TRBJ2-3	.	15	TGCGCCAGCAGTGAGCTGGGACTAGCGGCAGATACGCAGTATTTT	CASSELGLAADTQYF
TRBV9	TRBD2	TRBJ2-3	.	15	TGTGCCAGCAGCGGGCTTTGGGGCGGGAGAGATACGCAGTATTTT	CASSGLWGGRDTQYF
TRBV4-3	TRBD2	TRBJ2-7	.	13	TGCGCCAGCAGCCAGAGTTGGGGGGGAGGGCAGTACTTC	CASSQSWGGGQYF
TRBV7-8	.	TRBJ1-3	.	16	TGTGCCAGCAGCTTTAGCGGGGGGGGCTCTGGAAACACCATATATTTT	CASSFSGGGSGNTIYF
TRBV19	TRBD1	TRBJ1-1	.	17	TGTGCCAGTAGTATGAACCGGGACAGGGGGTTAAACACTGAAGCTTTCTTT	CASSMNRDRGLNTEAFF
TRBV6-1	.	TRBJ1-2	.	13	TGTGCCAGCAGTGAATCACAGGTTGGGGGCTACACCTTC	CASSESQVGGYTF
TRBV9	.	TRBJ2-7	.	15	TGTGCCAGCAGCGTAGGAACCCTGGGCATGAACGAGCAGTACTTC	CASSVGTLGMNEQYF
TRBV28	TRBD1	TRBJ1-1	.	17	TGTGCCAGCAGTTCCTTCGCACAGGGGGCATCCAGCACTGAAGCTTTCTTT	CASSSFAQGASSTEAFF
TRBV4-2	.	TRBJ1-1	.	17	TGTGCCAGCAGCCAAGTTTTCCAGGGGTCGAAAAACACTGAAGCTTTCTTT	CASSQVFQGSKNTEAFF
TRBV13	.	TRBJ2-7	.	16	TGTGCCAGCAGCCCGTTCGGGGGGCCTAGCTCCTACGAGCAGTACTTC	CASSPFGGPSSYEQYF
TRBV19	TRBD2	TRBJ2-1	.	14	TGTGCCAGTAGTACCGGGGGGGGGTCCGATGAGCAGTTCTTC	CASSTGGGSDEQFF
TRBV5-1	.	TRBJ2-1	.	15	TGCGCCAGCAGCATAGGACAGAACTCCTACAATGAGCAGTTCTTC	CASSIGQNSYNEQFF
TRBV21-1	.	TRBJ1-1	.	12	TGTGCCAGCAAGCAGGTGAACACTGAAGCTTTCTTT	CASKQVNTEAFF
TRBV5-1	.	TRBJ2-1	.	13	TGCGCCAGCAGCGACCAACAGGGCATTGAGCAGTTCTTC	CASSDQQGIEQFF
TRBV5-1	.	TRBJ2-3	.	18	TGCGCCAGCAGCTTGGAAATTGGCGGCTACTCGAGGGTTTATACGCAGTATTTT	CASSLEIGGYSRVYTQYF
TRBV7-9	.	TRBJ1-1	.	15	TGTGCCAGCAGCCCAATAGGACAGATGAACACTGAAGCTTTCTTT	CASSPIGQMNTEAFF
TRBV5-1	.	TRBJ2-3	once	14	TGCGCCAGCAGCTTGGGCGGGGAGGCAGATACGCAGTATTTT	CASSLGGEADTQYF
TRBV6-6	TRBD2	TRBJ2-3	.	15	TGTGCCAGCAAGACTAGCGGGCGACCCTCAGATACGCAGTATTTT	CASKTSGRPSDTQYF
TRBV5-1	TRBD2	TRBJ2-3	.	16	TGCGCCAGCAGCTTCCTAGCGGGCCCGGCCGGAGATACGCAGTATTTT	CASSFLAGPAGDTQYF
TRBV5-6	.	TRBJ1-2	.	13	TGTGCCAGCAGCTTCGCAGGGTTGGATGGCTACACCTTC	CASSFAGLDGYTF
TRBV5-1	TRBD2	TRBJ2-3	.	13	TGCGCCAGCAGCTTAGGGACTAGAGATACGCAGTATTTT	CASSLGTRDTQYF
TRBV5-1	TRBD2	TRBJ2-7	.	15	TGCGCCAGCAGCCCATTTGGAGCCAGCGGGGCTGAGCAGTACTTC	CASSPFGASGAEQYF
TRBV7-8	TRBD2	TRBJ2-3	.	15	TGTGCCAGCAGCCCCTTGAGCGGGAGTACAGATACGCAGTATTTT	CASSPLSGSTDTQYF
TRBV27	.	TRBJ2-7	.	14	TGTGCCAGCAGTTTAAGTACTAGCTCCTACGAGCAGTACTTC	CASSLSTSSYEQYF
TRBV27	TRBD2	TRBJ2-5	.	16	TGTGCCAGCAGTTTAAGACCCAGCGGGGCCCAAGGGACCCAGTACTTC	CASSLRPSGAQGTQYF
TRBV7-3	TRBD1	TRBJ2-7	.	13	TGTGCCAGCAGCTTAAAGGGGGCTGCCGAGCAGTACTTC	CASSLKGAAEQYF
TRBV5-1	.	TRBJ2-5	.	13	TGCGCCAGCAAAAGGGGTTTTCAAGAGACCCAGTACTTC	CASKRGFQETQYF
TRBV5-4	TRBD2	TRBJ2-7	.	15	TGTGCCAGCAGCGGGACTAGCGGGAGGGCCCTCGAGCAGTACTTC	CASSGTSGRALEQYF
TRBV29-1	.	TRBJ1-2	.	13	TGCAGCGTTGAAAACCAGGGAGGCTATGGCTACACCTTC	CSVENQGGYGYTF
TRBV5-4	TRBD2	TRBJ2-1	.	17	TGTGCCAGCAGCTTGGGCGTTAGCGGGACCTCCTACAATGAGCAGTTCTTC	CASSLGVSGTSYNEQFF
TRBV9	.	TRBJ2-1	.	13	TGTGCCAGCAGCTCGCTGGTCGGGAATGAGCAGTTCTTC	CASSSLVGNEQFF
TRBV28	.	TRBJ1-2	.	13	TGTGCCAGCAGCTGGGACTCCTGGGAGGGCTACACCTTC	CASSWDSWEGYTF
TRBV2	.	TRBJ2-6	.	15	TGTGCCAGCCGGGACTTCCTCTCTGGGGCCAACGTCCTGACTTTC	CASRDFLSGANVLTF
TRBV28	.	TRBJ1-2	.	16	TGTGCCAGCAGTTCCGAGGGGGACGTCCTTAGGGATGGCTACACCTTC	CASSSEGDVLRDGYTF
TRBV10-3	.	TRBJ2-7	.	13	TGTGCCATCAGTGAGAATGCGGGGTACGAGCAGTACTTC	CAISENAGYEQYF
TRBV2	.	TRBJ1-1	.	13	TGTGCCAGCAGTGCGGCGGGGCTTGCTGAAGCTTTCTTT	CASSAAGLAEAFF